A selection of T cell receptor beta chains follows, all from one sample in a study of T cell responses to AZD1222 COVID-19 vaccine. TCRdb's table, derived via immunoSEQ multiplex PCR, lists solely in-frame clones and lacks some. The sample lists around 150,000 clones; 90% to 95% were seen once. The specimen was peripheral blood, collected 28 days after the second AZD1222 dose. The receptor source for this set is an adult who received the AZD1222 COVID-19 vaccine. Both conserved end residues are part of each CDR3. D genes are given only for firm matches. Size values are once, few and many counts, or a class for expanded clones, and some rows have none.

d_call,j_call,v_call,clone_size,cdr3_nt,cdr3_aa
-,TRBJ1-1,TRBV6-1,-,TGTGCCAGCAGTGAAGAAGCAGGGGCGAGCACTGAAGCTTTCTTT,CASSEEAGASTEAFF
-,TRBJ1-5,TRBV15,once,TGTGCCACCAGCAGAGTAGGGGCTCCTTTTGGGGGTACTCAGCCCCAGCATTTT,CATSRVGAPFGGTQPQHF
-,TRBJ1-3,TRBV7-2,few,TGTGCCAGCAGCTTAGTGTTGGGAGCAGGAAACACCATATATTTT,CASSLVLGAGNTIYF
-,TRBJ2-7,TRBV6-5,-,TGTGCCGCTGGGGACGCCTACGAGCAGTACTTC,CAAGDAYEQYF
-,TRBJ2-7,TRBV11-3,-,TGTGCCAGCAGCTTATCGGCAGCCTCCTACGAGCAGTACTTC,CASSLSAASYEQYF
-,TRBJ1-1,TRBV30,-,TGTGCCTGGACCCCCGGGCCTTTGGACACTGAAGCTTTCTTT,CAWTPGPLDTEAFF
-,TRBJ1-6,TRBV18,once,TGTGCCAGCTCAGGAGGGGCATCAGATTCACCCCTCCACTTT,CASSGGASDSPLHF
TRBD2,TRBJ2-3,TRBV4-3,-,TGCGCCAGCAGCCAGACACTAGCGGGAGTAGCAGATACGCAGTATTTT,CASSQTLAGVADTQYF
-,TRBJ2-7,TRBV4-1,-,TGCGCCAGCAGCCAAGATGAGGCCTACGAGCAGTACTTC,CASSQDEAYEQYF
-,TRBJ2-7,TRBV29-1,-,TGCAGCGTTGTTTGGGGGGAGTCGCCCTACGAGCAGTACTTC,CSVVWGESPYEQYF
-,TRBJ2-3,TRBV7-2,-,TGTGCCAGCAGCCCAGGGTGGACAGATACGCAGTATTTT,CASSPGWTDTQYF
TRBD1,TRBJ1-2,TRBV4-1,-,TGCGCCAGCAGCCTTTGGACAGGGGCTTTTTTCGGCTACACCTTC,CASSLWTGAFFGYTF
-,TRBJ1-1,TRBV29-1,-,TGCAGCGTTGAACTTCAACAATACACTGAAGCTTTCTTT,CSVELQQYTEAFF
-,TRBJ2-7,TRBV21-1,-,TGTGCCAGCACCAGTGGGGAGGGGGTTTACTACGAGCAGTACTTC,CASTSGEGVYYEQYF
-,TRBJ1-3,TRBV15,-,TGTGCCACCAGCAGAGTTAAGGAGGAGGGACGAAGGAATTTT,CATSRVKEEGRRNF
-,TRBJ2-2,TRBV6-5,-,TGTGCCAGCAGAGGGACGGCGAACACCGGGGAGCTGTTTTTT,CASRGTANTGELFF
-,TRBJ1-2,TRBV27,-,TGTGCCAGCAGGTCACACGGGCTCGGCTATGGCTACACCTTC,CASRSHGLGYGYTF
TRBD1,TRBJ1-1,TRBV27,-,TGTGCCAGCAGTGCGGACAGGGTGAACACTGAAGCTTTCTTT,CASSADRVNTEAFF
-,TRBJ1-5,TRBV19,-,TGTGCCAGTACCTCCGACCGCAGTTATCAGCCCCAGCATTTT,CASTSDRSYQPQHF
TRBD1,TRBJ1-2,TRBV10-2,-,TGCGCCAGCAGCCCCGGGACAGGGATACTCTATGGCTACACCTTC,CASSPGTGILYGYTF
-,TRBJ1-1,TRBV10-2,-,TGCGCCAGCAGTGAGGTCCGGAACACTGAAGCTTTCTTT,CASSEVRNTEAFF
TRBD2,TRBJ2-7,TRBV7-9,-,TGTGCCAGCAGCGCCCGACTAGCGGCGAACGAGCAGTACTTC,CASSARLAANEQYF
TRBD1,TRBJ1-1,TRBV6-2/TRBV6-3,-,TGTGCCAGCAGTTGGACAGGGGGCACTGAAGCTTTCTTT,CASSWTGGTEAFF
-,TRBJ1-6,TRBV30,-,TGTGCCTGGAGTGGGGCGATTTATTCACCCCTCCACTTT,CAWSGAIYSPLHF
-,TRBJ1-2,TRBV4-2,-,TGTGCCAGCATCGCCGGAATAGGGGAATATGGCTACACCTTC,CASIAGIGEYGYTF
-,TRBJ2-7,TRBV20-1,-,TGCAGTGCCCCTTCCTACGAGCAGTACTTC,CSAPSYEQYF
-,TRBJ1-1,TRBV19,-,TGTGCCAGTAGCACGGACAGGAACACTGAAGCTTTCTTT,CASSTDRNTEAFF
-,TRBJ2-7,TRBV28,-,TGTGCCAGCAGTTTATGGGGTGGCAGCTCCTACGAGCAGTACTTC,CASSLWGGSSYEQYF
-,TRBJ2-6,TRBV19,-,TGTGCCAGTAGTCCCCCCGGAAACTCTGGGGCCAACGTCCTGACTTTC,CASSPPGNSGANVLTF
TRBD1,TRBJ2-7,TRBV6-5,once,TGTGCCAGCACCTGGACAGGGTCCTACGAGCAGTACTTC,CASTWTGSYEQYF
-,TRBJ1-2,TRBV4-1,-,TGCGCCAGCAGCCTCCCCCTCAGGGGAAATAACTATGGCTACACCTTC,CASSLPLRGNNYGYTF
-,TRBJ2-3,TRBV7-8,-,TGTGCCAGCAGCTCTGTCTGGGGGGTAAGCACAGATACGCAGTATTTT,CASSSVWGVSTDTQYF
TRBD1,TRBJ2-3,TRBV15,once,TGTGCCACCAGCAGAGATCGGGACAGTTACAATACGCAGTATTTT,CATSRDRDSYNTQYF
-,TRBJ1-4,TRBV30,-,TGTGCCTGGAGAACCATTAATGAAAAACTGTTTTTT,CAWRTINEKLFF
-,TRBJ2-4,TRBV5-1,-,TGCGCCAGCAGCCACGGGACTGAATTAGCCAAAAACATTCAGTACTTC,CASSHGTELAKNIQYF
-,TRBJ1-5,TRBV6-6,-,TGTGCCAGCAGCTACCTAAGGGACGTCGGCAATCAGCCCCAGCATTTT,CASSYLRDVGNQPQHF
TRBD2,TRBJ2-5,TRBV6-1,-,TGTGCCAGCAGTGTTGCGAGCGGGGGGGCCCAGGAGACCCAGTACTTC,CASSVASGGAQETQYF
-,TRBJ2-5,TRBV14,-,TGTGCCAGCAGTCCGGGTTTGGCGTACCAAGAGACCCAGTACTTC,CASSPGLAYQETQYF
-,TRBJ1-3,TRBV6-6,-,TGTGCCAGCAGTTACTCGAAGGGGGGTGGAAACACCATATATTTT,CASSYSKGGGNTIYF
-,TRBJ1-1,TRBV12-5,-,TGTGCTAGTGGCCCCATCAACAGGGATGAAGCTTTCTTT,CASGPINRDEAFF
TRBD2,TRBJ2-3,TRBV7-3,-,TGTGCCAGCAGCGAACGACTAGCAATGTTTGATACGCAGTATTTT,CASSERLAMFDTQYF
-,TRBJ2-7,TRBV6-5,-,TGTGCCAGCAGTTACCCGGGGAGGGGGTACGAGCAGTACTTC,CASSYPGRGYEQYF